This entry features one T cell receptor (beta chain) sequence. The length of the CDR3 is 15 residues. The germline V and J ends were trimmed by 6 bases and 2 bases, with 16 bases remaining between them. CDR1 is SNHLY, CDR2 FYNNEI, per germline. This sample was included in a study of Graves' ophthalmopathy and Graves' hyperthyroidism. RNA transcripts served as template for amplifying TCR beta CDR3 sequences. The first-round RT-PCR employed HTBI primers together with the Qiagen OneStep RT-PCR kit. A multiplex PCR was then performed as the second round. Each CDR3 protein is one row after TCRdb ran MiXCR on the multiplex PCR reads. The data hold hundreds of thousands of distinct CDR3 sequences, with under 50% observed a single time.

The chain combines TRBV2 with TRBJ2-5; D ambiguous. The sample comprised peripheral blood. This receptor was taken from an adult man with Graves' ophthalmopathy. The CDR3 DNA sequence: TGTGCCAGCAGCTTAAGCCCGGACGGGCAAGAGACCCAGTACTTC. Protein product: CASSLSPDGQETQYF.